The 20 T cell receptor beta chains below all came from one sample that was sequenced in a study of blood T cell repertoires in COVID-19 (dated by TCRdb to between 2020 and 2021). Libraries were made using the immunoSEQ multiplex PCR assay. TCRdb obtained this table from immuneACCESS and retained in-frame rearrangements with V and J assigned. These tables miss some clones; where compared with another copy, unresolved V genes account for less than half of the shortfall, and the remainder is unexplained. The sample yields about 120,000 clones; approximately 90% were counted once. Jointly, the top ten make up less than 2% of the sample. Source material: peripheral blood. The receptors here all came from a human donor with active COVID-19. The donor label of this sample is uncertain.

This rearrangement joins TRBV7-9 to TRBJ2-7, with TRBD2 identical over 11 bases. Germline CDR1 and CDR2: SEHNR and FQNEAQ (reference sequence). Trimming at V came to 5 bases and at J to 4 bases, leaving 10 bases not matched to a gene. The CDR3 extends over 16 amino acids. As DNA, the CDR3 is TGTGCCAGCAGCCCCCTTCTCGGGACTAGCGGTTACGAGCAGTACTTC. Protein sequence: CASSPLLGTSGYEQYF. Using reference TRBV7-9 and TRBJ2-7 for the parts outside the CDR3, the full variable domain is DTGVSQNPRHKITKRGQNVTFRCDPISEHNRLYWYRQTLGQGPEFLTYFQNEAQLEKSRLLSDRFSAERPKGSFSTLEIQRTEQGDSAMYLCASSPLLGTSGYEQYFGPGTRLTVT.

The CDR3 nucleotides read TGCAGCGTTGGGTCAGGCGACCACACTGAAGCTTTCTTT. Its translation is CSVGSGDHTEAFF. The gene calls are TRBV29-1 and TRBJ1-1; D call uncertain. Germline CDR1 is SQVTM and CDR2 is ANQGSEA. V lost 4 bases and J 3 bases, leaving 12 bases between the germline ends. This CDR3 has 13 residues.

J is TRBJ1-5 and V is TRBV19, with D perhaps TRBD1 (5 bases). The V and J ends lost 3 bases and 10 bases respectively, with 16 bases between them. Germline CDR1 is LNHDA and CDR2 is SQIVND (reference sequence). The CDR3 is made up of 14 amino acids. The CDR3 spells CASSMGGVIPPQHF. The CDR3 nucleotides read TGTGCCAGTAGTATGGGGGGGGTCATTCCACCCCAGCATTTT.

The genes are TRBV5-1 and TRBJ1-6; D remains unclear. The length of the CDR3 is 16 residues. Trimming removed 4 bases from V and 0 bases from J, with 11 bases in between. The germline CDR1 and CDR2 sequences are SGHRS and YFSETQ. CDR3 sequence: CASSPVGSSYNSPLHF. As DNA, the CDR3 is TGCGCCAGCAGCCCTGTTGGGAGCTCCTATAATTCACCCCTCCACTTT.

The chain recombines TRBV19 with TRBJ1-2; possible D gene TRBD1, 6 bases. This CDR3 has 14 residues. V lost 2 bases and J 7 bases, leaving 14 bases between the germline ends. CDR1 LNHDA and CDR2 SQIVND come from the germline V gene (reference sequence). This CDR3 reads CASSILSGAAGYTF. The CDR3 DNA reads TGTGCCAGTAGTATACTCTCAGGGGCGGCTGGCTACACCTTC.

V and J are TRBV6-6 and TRBJ2-1, with TRBD2 identical over 7 bases. The CDR3 length is 12 residues. The germline CDR1 and CDR2 sequences are MNHNY and SVGAGI (reference sequence). V lost 5 bases, J lost 9 bases, and 4 bases stayed unmatched. CDR3: CASSKTSSEQFF. CDR3 DNA: TGTGCCAGCAGTAAGACTAGCAGTGAGCAGTTCTTC.

In its sample, this clone was seen once. The chain employs TRBV7-2 and TRBJ2-2, with TRBD1 as a possible D gene (5 bases). V was trimmed by 0 bases and J by 0 bases, leaving 5 bases between them. The CDR3 has 15 residues. CDR1 is SGHTA and CDR2 is FQGNSA in the germline V gene. The CDR3 DNA sequence: TGTGCCAGCAGCTTAGCCAGGGCGAACACCGGGGAGCTGTTTTTT. Its protein is CASSLARANTGELFF.

The chain couples TRBV5-6 to TRBJ2-2, with D hard to call. The CDR3 contains 14 residues. In germline, CDR1 is SGHDT, CDR2 YYEEEE. V lost 4 bases and J 1 base, leaving 8 bases between the germline ends. The CDR3 sequence is CASSTLLNTGELFF. CDR3 in DNA: TGTGCCAGCAGCACTCTATTGAACACCGGGGAGCTGTTTTTT.

The CDR3 region has the DNA TGTGCCAGCAGCTTGACAGCATACAATCAGCCCCAGCATTTT. This encodes CASSLTAYNQPQHF. The gene calls are TRBV5-6 and TRBJ1-5; no clear D gene. V shed 1 base and J shed 3 bases, with 8 bases lying between them. Germline assignment: CDR1 SGHDT and CDR2 YYEEEE. This CDR3 comprises 14 residues.

The chain links TRBV11-2 to TRBJ2-7, with TRBD1 identical over 9 bases. The junction had 8 bases not matched to a gene; V was cut back by 5 bases and J by 3 bases. Germline lookup yields CDR1 SGHAT and CDR2 FQNNGV. This CDR3 region has 15 residues. The CDR3 nucleotides are TGTGCCAGCAGCACACTCCGGGACAGGGACTACGAGCAGTACTTC. Translating it yields CASSTLRDRDYEQYF.

V is TRBV18 and J is TRBJ1-5; 8 bases fit TRBD1. The length of the CDR3 is 15 residues. CDR1 KGHSH and CDR2 LQKENI come from the germline V gene. J was trimmed by 5 bases and V by 3 bases; bases with no gene match: 6. The CDR3 region has the DNA TGTGCCAGCTCACCTGCCAGGGGGCCCCATCAGCCCCAGCATTTT. The encoded protein is CASSPARGPHQPQHF.

The chain employs TRBV25-1 and TRBJ1-2; no firm D call. V lost 11 bases, J lost 4 bases, and 20 bases lay in between. The CDR3 is 14 amino acids. Germline-derived CDR1 and CDR2 are MGHDK and SYGVNS. CDR3 residues: CAFPPRKRSYGYTF. The CDR3 coding sequence is TGTGCCTTTCCTCCGAGAAAAAGGAGCTATGGCTACACCTTC.

This chain joins TRBV6-6 and TRBJ1-1, with 7 bases matching TRBD1. Germline CDR1 is MNHNY and CDR2 is SVGAGI (reference sequence). CDR3 length equals 13 residues. V was pared by 8 bases and J by 6 bases, with 9 bases of the junction left unmatched. The CDR3 nucleotides are TGTGCCAGCGGTGACAGGGACCGAGCTGAAGCTTTCTTT. It encodes CASGDRDRAEAFF.

The J gene is TRBJ1-1, the V gene TRBV12-3 or TRBV12-4, with a weak D call TRBD1 (5 bases). Trimming left V 6 bases short and J 7 bases short, with 12 bases between. This CDR3 comprises 12 residues. CDR3 nucleotides: TGTGCCAGCAGCCCAGGGAGGGGTGAAGCTTTCTTT. Protein: CASSPGRGEAFF.

The chain carries TRBV9 and TRBJ2-5; 11 bases match TRBD2. In germline, CDR1 is SGDLS, CDR2 YYNGEE. The J segment lost 5 bases and the V segment lost 2 bases, leaving 5 bases of the junction unmatched. The CDR3 loop spans 15 amino acids. CDR3 bases: TGTGCCAGCAGCGTTAGCGGGGGGGCTTATGAGACCCAGTACTTC. Residues: CASSVSGGAYETQYF.

The chain has TRBV5-1 and TRBJ2-1, with 7 bases matching TRBD1. The CDR3 extends over 14 amino acids. Germline V CDR1 and CDR2: SGHRS, YFSETQ. V shed 4 bases and J 2 bases; nucleotides not matched to a gene: 3. The CDR3 loop reads CASSPDRAYNEQFF. For the CDR3, the DNA is TGCGCCAGCAGCCCCGACAGGGCCTACAATGAGCAGTTCTTC.

V gene TRBV24-1 combines with J gene TRBJ1-5; D is undetermined. The CDR3 loop spans 14 amino acids. V lost 5 bases to trimming and J lost 7 bases, with 14 bases between them. Germline lookup yields CDR1 KGHDR and CDR2 SFDVKD. CDR3 protein: CATSAPGVGQPQHF. CDR3 in DNA: TGTGCCACCAGTGCCCCCGGGGTTGGGCAGCCCCAGCATTTT.

The J gene is TRBJ1-3, the V gene TRBV5-8; D unclear. V was pared by 4 bases and J by 2 bases, with 13 bases between. The CDR3 length is 15 residues. CDR1 is SGHTS, CDR2 YDEGEE, per germline. CDR3 bases: TGTGCCAGCAGCCCGGGGTCCCCAGCTGGAAACACCATATATTTT. Its protein product is CASSPGSPAGNTIYF.

This clone occurred once. This CDR3 is also generated by other DNA sequences in the sample. This chain connects TRBV18 to TRBJ1-2, with 7 positions matching TRBD1. The V gene end was trimmed by 3 bases and the J gene end by 3 bases; junction bases not matched to a gene: 1. This CDR3 is 13 amino acids long. Per germline, CDR1 KGHSH and CDR2 LQKENI. The CDR3 nucleotides are TGTGCCAGCTCACCCGACAGGGACTATGGCTACACCTTC. Its translation is CASSPDRDYGYTF.

The chain uses TRBV9 and TRBJ1-4; TRBD1 might be the D (6 bases). The CDR3 totals 14 residues. The germline gives CDR1 SGDLS, CDR2 YYNGEE. V was shortened by 0 bases and J by 5 bases, with 8 bases between the two germline ends. The CDR3 DNA reads TGTGCCAGCAGCGTAGGACAGGCGAATGAAAAACTGTTTTTT. Protein sequence: CASSVGQANEKLFF.